Reported below is one T cell receptor beta chain. Every PCR reaction included synthetic inline CDR3 controls for all V-J pairings. Profiling relied on immunoSEQ multiplex PCR, and the TCRdb table lists in-frame clones only, not all of them. The data hold 25,000 to 30,000 clones, with roughly 90% observed a single time. Time point meaning: roughly 12 months of natalizumab therapy. Germline CDR1 SGHTA, CDR2 FQGNSA. The trim removed 3 bases at V and 2 bases at J, leaving 2 bases unmatched. CDR3 size: 16 residues. The sample originates from a study of multiple sclerosis patients with progressive multifocal leukoencephalopathy.

The V call is TRBV7-2, the J call TRBJ2-2; 11 bases match TRBD2. The TCR sequence derives from a human donor with multiple sclerosis. The sample here was PBMCs, taken from a patient treated with natalizumab. The CDR3 sequence is CASSFLAGGNTGELFF. The CDR3 DNA reads as TGTGCCAGCAGCTTTCTAGCGGGGGGAAACACCGGGGAGCTGTTTTTT.